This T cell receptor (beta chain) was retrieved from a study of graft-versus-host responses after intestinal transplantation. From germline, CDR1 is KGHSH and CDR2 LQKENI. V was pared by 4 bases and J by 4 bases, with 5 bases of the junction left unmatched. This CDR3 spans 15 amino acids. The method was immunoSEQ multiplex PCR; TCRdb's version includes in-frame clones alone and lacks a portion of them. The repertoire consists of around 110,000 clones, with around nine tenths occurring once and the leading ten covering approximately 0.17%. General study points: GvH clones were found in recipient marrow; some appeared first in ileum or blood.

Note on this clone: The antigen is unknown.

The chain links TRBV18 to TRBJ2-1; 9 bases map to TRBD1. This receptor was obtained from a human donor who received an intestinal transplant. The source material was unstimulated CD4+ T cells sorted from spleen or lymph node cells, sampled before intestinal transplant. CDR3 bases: TGTGCCAGCTCACTCCGGGACAGGGTTTACAATGAGCAGTTCTTC. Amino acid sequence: CASSLRDRVYNEQFF.